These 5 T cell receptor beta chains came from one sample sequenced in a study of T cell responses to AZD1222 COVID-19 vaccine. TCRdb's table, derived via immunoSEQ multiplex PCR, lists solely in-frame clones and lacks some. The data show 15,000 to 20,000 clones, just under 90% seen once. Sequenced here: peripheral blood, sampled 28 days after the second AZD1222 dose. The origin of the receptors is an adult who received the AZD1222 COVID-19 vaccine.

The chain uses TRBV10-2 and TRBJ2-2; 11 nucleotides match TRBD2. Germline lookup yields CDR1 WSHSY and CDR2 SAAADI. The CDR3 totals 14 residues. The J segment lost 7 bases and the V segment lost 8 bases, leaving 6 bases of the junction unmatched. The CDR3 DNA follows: TGCGCCAGCGTTAGCGGGAGGGCCCGCGGGGAGCTGTTTTTT. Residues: CASVSGRARGELFF.

The chain's CDR3 is CASSGMRRGWTGELFF. The CDR3, as DNA: TGTGCCAGCAGCGGGATGAGGCGGGGTTGGACCGGGGAGCTGTTTTTT. V is TRBV7-8 and J is TRBJ2-2; perhaps TRBD2 as D (6 bases). The V end lost 5 bases, the J end lost 5 bases, and 18 bases lay between the germline ends. Germline V lookup: CDR1 SGHVS, CDR2 FQNEAQ. The CDR3 is 16 residues long.

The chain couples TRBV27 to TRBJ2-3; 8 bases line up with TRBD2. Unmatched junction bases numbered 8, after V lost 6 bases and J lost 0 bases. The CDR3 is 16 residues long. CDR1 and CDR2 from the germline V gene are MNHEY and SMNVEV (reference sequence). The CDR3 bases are TGTGCCAGCAGGCTGTCTAGCGGGTTTAGCACAGATACGCAGTATTTT. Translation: CASRLSSGFSTDTQYF.

The chain's CDR3 is CASSEMRGGNSPLHF. CDR3 nucleotides: TGTGCCAGCAGTGAAATGCGGGGAGGGAATTCACCCCTCCACTTT. V is TRBV6-1 and J is TRBJ1-6; D not resolved. Between the trimmed V and J ends, which lost 2 bases and 7 bases, there was a span of 12 bases. The CDR3 has 15 amino acids. CDR1 and CDR2 from the germline V gene are MNHNS and SASEGT.

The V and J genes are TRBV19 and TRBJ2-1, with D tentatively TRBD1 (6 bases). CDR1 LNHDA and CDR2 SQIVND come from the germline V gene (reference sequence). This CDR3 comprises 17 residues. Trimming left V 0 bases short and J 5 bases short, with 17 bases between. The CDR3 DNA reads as TGTGCCAGTAGTATAGAGAAACAGGGTAACTACCACAATGAGCAGTTCTTC. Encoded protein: CASSIEKQGNYHNEQFF. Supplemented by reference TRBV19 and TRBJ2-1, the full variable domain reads DGGITQSPKYLFRKEGQNVTLSCEQNLNHDAMYWYRQDPGQGLRLIYYSQIVNDFQKGDIAEGYSVSREKKESFPLTVTSAQKNPTAFYLCASSIEKQGNYHNEQFFGPGTRLTVL.